The next 20 T cell receptor beta chains were all read from a single sample in a study of blood T cell repertoires in COVID-19. TCRdb's table, derived via immunoSEQ multiplex PCR, lists solely in-frame clones and lacks some. The sample shows more than 300,000 clones, approximately 90% of them seen only once. Specimen: PBMCs or T cells enriched from blood (not recorded which). The receptors were sampled from a woman aged 25 to 39 who had recovered from COVID-19.

This sequence joins TRBV12-5 and TRBJ2-5, with TRBD1 matching over 8 bases. Germline lookup yields CDR1 LGHNT and CDR2 FRNRAP. Trimming removed 1 base from V and 4 bases from J; junction bases left unmatched: 8. CDR3 length: 16 residues. CDR3 region: CASGLAGAGGRETQYF. For the CDR3, the DNA is TGTGCTAGTGGTTTGGCAGGGGCAGGGGGCCGAGAGACCCAGTACTTC. Full variable domain (remainder filled in from reference TRBV12-5 and TRBJ2-5): DARVTQTPRHKVTEMGQEVTMRCQPILGHNTVFWYRQTMMQGLELLAYFRNRAPLDDSGMPKDRFSAEMPDATLATLKIQPSEPRDSAVYFCASGLAGAGGRETQYFGPGTRLLVL.

The sample holds one count of this clone. V is TRBV2 and J is TRBJ1-1; the match to TRBD1 covers 8 bases. The CDR3 extends over 15 amino acids. V lost 5 bases, J lost 1 base, and 6 bases stayed unmatched. Germline values: CDR1 SNHLY, CDR2 FYNNEI. For the CDR3, the DNA is TGTGCCAGCAGTATTACCGGGACAGGGAACACTGAAGCTTTCTTT. It is translated as CASSITGTGNTEAFF.

The V and J genes are TRBV9 and TRBJ2-5; 9 bases fit TRBD1. V shed 4 bases, J shed 4 bases, and the junction held 5 bases outside the gene matches. This CDR3 contains 14 residues. Germline-derived CDR1 and CDR2 are SGDLS and YYNGEE. CDR3 loop: CASSPDRGGETQYF. In nucleotides, the CDR3 is TGTGCCAGCAGCCCGGACAGGGGTGGAGAGACCCAGTACTTC.

The chain is built from TRBV7-2 and TRBJ1-5, with D unresolved. Trimming removed 5 bases from V and 3 bases from J, with 11 bases in between. Germline V gives CDR1 SGHTA, CDR2 FQGNSA. The CDR3 has 14 residues. The CDR3 spells CASSPRHTNQPQHF. CDR3 sequence (DNA): TGTGCCAGCAGCCCCCGACATACCAATCAGCCCCAGCATTTT.

The J gene is TRBJ1-5, the V gene TRBV7-8; possibly TRBD1 for D (6 bases). V was clipped by 2 bases and J by 2 bases, with 13 bases between them. The CDR3 totals 16 residues. The germline V gene has CDR1 SGHVS and CDR2 FQNEAQ. CDR3 sequence: CASSLQGRPGNQPQHF. CDR3 nucleotides: TGTGCCAGCAGCTTACAGGGGCGACCAGGCAATCAGCCCCAGCATTTT.

V gene TRBV2 combines with J gene TRBJ1-6; D gene unclear. V was pared by 4 bases and J by 8 bases, with 12 bases between. This CDR3 region has 14 residues. CDR1 and CDR2 (germline): SNHLY, FYNNEI. The CDR3, as DNA: TGTGCCAGCAGTGGCCCCGGGGTAGATTCACCCCTCCACTTT. The encoded protein is CASSGPGVDSPLHF.

The V gene is TRBV5-1, the J gene TRBJ2-7; perhaps TRBD1 as D (6 bases). The CDR3 covers 14 residues. The ends were cut back, 0 bases at V and 3 bases at J, with 10 bases in the middle. From germline, CDR1 is SGHRS and CDR2 YFSETQ. CDR3 loop: CASSLEGRGYEQYF. DNA for the CDR3: TGCGCCAGCAGCTTGGAGGGCAGGGGCTACGAGCAGTACTTC.

This clone appeared a few times. The chain uses TRBV5-1 and TRBJ2-7, with 7 bases fitting TRBD2. The CDR3 runs 15 residues. The germline V gene has CDR1 SGHRS and CDR2 YFSETQ. V was clipped by 3 bases and J by 1 base; unmatched bases: 7. The CDR3 region has the DNA TGCGCCAGCAGCTCGGGGGGTCGCCAATCCTACGAGCAGTACTTC. The encoded protein is CASSSGGRQSYEQYF.

The J gene is TRBJ2-1, the V gene TRBV2, with TRBD2 identical over 10 bases. The CDR3 covers 16 residues. V lost 5 bases, J lost 8 bases, and 12 bases stayed unmatched. CDR1 and CDR2 from the germline V gene are SNHLY and FYNNEI. The chain's CDR3 is CASSIPELAGAYEQFF. In DNA form, the CDR3 reads TGTGCCAGCAGTATCCCGGAGCTAGCGGGGGCGTATGAGCAGTTCTTC.

This chain connects TRBV5-1 to TRBJ2-1; D is possibly TRBD1 (6 bases). Germline-derived CDR1 and CDR2 are SGHRS and YFSETQ. The V end lost 2 bases, the J end lost 5 bases, and 14 bases lay between the germline ends. CDR3 length: 15 residues. This CDR3 is CASSFPPGQNNEQFF. CDR3 bases: TGCGCCAGCAGCTTTCCACCGGGACAAAACAATGAGCAGTTCTTC.

CDR3 coding DNA: TGTGCCAGCAGCGGACAGCGCTATGGCTACACCTTC. It is translated as CASSGQRYGYTF. The chain recombines TRBV6-5 with TRBJ1-2; tentatively, D is TRBD1 (6 bases). The length of the CDR3 is 12 residues. Trimming shortened V by 6 bases and J by 4 bases, and 9 bases separated the two germline ends. Per the germline V gene, CDR1 is MNHEY and CDR2 is SVGAGI.

The rearrangement uses TRBV19 and TRBJ1-1; maybe TRBD1 (5 bases). The V gene's germline CDR1 is LNHDA and CDR2 SQIVND (reference sequence). With 1 base removed from V and 6 bases from J, the gap between germline ends came to 12 bases. CDR3 length: 14 residues. The DNA of the CDR3 is TGTGCCAGTAGTATAGGTGGATTGGGGCCTGAAGCTTTCTTT. It codes for CASSIGGLGPEAFF.

V usage is TRBV29-1 and J usage is TRBJ2-2; the match to TRBD2 covers 10 bases. CDR3 size: 17 residues. Germline V gene lookup returns CDR1 SQVTM and CDR2 ANQGSEA. V was clipped by 4 bases and J by 8 bases; unmatched bases: 16. The DNA of the CDR3 is TGCAGCGTTGCGACGGGGAGCCTAGCGGGAGCTGTGGGGGAGCTGTTTTTT. Protein product: CSVATGSLAGAVGELFF.

This clone appeared once. The CDR3 nucleotides are TGTGCCAGCAGCGTAGAATCTGATCCGAGCTCCTATAATTCACCCCTCCACTTT. It translates to CASSVESDPSSYNSPLHF. This chain connects TRBV9 to TRBJ1-6; D is undetermined. Germline values: CDR1 SGDLS, CDR2 YYNGEE. CDR3 length: 18 amino acids. With 0 bases removed from V and 0 bases from J, the gap between germline ends came to 13 bases.

The sample holds one count of this clone. This chain links TRBV19 with TRBJ1-2, with TRBD1 identical over 10 bases. The CDR3 is made up of 17 amino acids. CDR1 is LNHDA, CDR2 SQIVND, per germline (reference sequence). J gave up 6 bases and V 4 bases, and 14 bases lay outside the gene matches. CDR3 region: CASSTNRDRGRGDGYTF. CDR3 coding DNA: TGTGCCAGTAGTACCAACCGGGACAGGGGCCGAGGGGATGGCTACACCTTC.

V gene TRBV5-4 combines with J gene TRBJ2-4; TRBD1 aligns across 9 bases. CDR1 and CDR2 from the germline V gene are SGHNT and YYREEE (reference sequence). The CDR3 sequence is 16 residues long. J gave up 3 bases and V 4 bases, and 8 bases lay outside the gene matches. CDR3 nucleotide sequence: TGTGCCAGCAGCCAACAGGGGGCGCTTGTCAAAAACATTCAGTACTTC. It translates to CASSQQGALVKNIQYF.

The chain employs TRBV30 and TRBJ1-4; D is possibly TRBD1 (6 bases). CDR3 length: 13 residues. The V gene lost 2 bases and the J gene lost 2 bases, with 6 bases spanning the gap. The germline V gene encodes CDR1 GTSNPN and CDR2 SVGIG (reference sequence). The CDR3 sequence: CAWSTGTNEKLFF. As DNA, the CDR3 is TGTGCCTGGAGTACAGGGACTAATGAAAAACTGTTTTTT.

This sequence joins TRBV7-8 and TRBJ2-7; 8 bases agree with TRBD1. Germline assignment: CDR1 SGHVS and CDR2 FQNEAQ. The CDR3 is 15 amino acids. Trimming at V came to 3 bases and at J to 5 bases, leaving 9 bases not matched to a gene. CDR3 sequence reads: CASSLPGQGFDEQYF. CDR3 DNA sequence: TGTGCCAGCAGCTTGCCAGGACAGGGTTTTGACGAGCAGTACTTC.

The chain couples TRBV25-1 to TRBJ1-2, with D possibly TRBD1 on 5 matching bases. Germline V gene sequence: CDR1 MGHDK, CDR2 SYGVNS. This CDR3 is built from 16 residues. V lost 1 base to trimming and J lost 4 bases, with 16 bases between them. The chain's CDR3 is CASSESLGGVIYGYTF. DNA for the CDR3: TGTGCCAGCAGTGAATCCCTTGGGGGGGTAATCTATGGCTACACCTTC.

This chain joins TRBV27 and TRBJ2-7, with 14 bases aligning to TRBD2. The trim removed 4 bases at V and 6 bases at J, leaving 11 bases unmatched. In germline, CDR1 is MNHEY, CDR2 SMNVEV (reference sequence). This CDR3 contains 17 residues. CDR3 residues: CASSYRLAGGQITEQYF. The CDR3 nucleotides are TGTGCCAGCAGTTACCGACTAGCGGGGGGGCAGATCACCGAGCAGTACTTC.